The source of this T cell receptor beta chain is a study of beta chain features in type 1 diabetes. Study-level results: Sampled from patients, naive, central memory and Treg TCRB repertoires appeared more similar than those sampled from healthy donors.

Staining for CD45RO/CCR7/CD25/CD127/CD95/CD27 allowed sorting of CD4+ naive, central memory, regulatory and stem cell-like memory cells. The entirety of the isolated RNA underwent reverse transcription, so expressed TCRB transcripts were sequenced. Sequencing used immunoSEQ multiplex PCR; TCRdb keeps in-frame clones, though not all of them. The table has 500,000 to 700,000 clones, 15% seen once; the top ten hold around 0.095%. The CDR3 has 17 residues. Germline CDR1 is LGHNA and CDR2 is YSLEER. The V end was cut by 0 bases, the J end by 0 bases, with 12 bases between. On this clone itself: The antigen remains unidentified.

Sequenced: naive CD4+ T cells from blood. The sequence derives from a man in his late teens or twenties in good health. The J gene is TRBJ2-4, the V gene TRBV4-3; D is ambiguous. CDR3 in DNA: TGCGCCAGCAGCCAAGATCTCGCGCTCCTAGCCAAAAACATTCAGTACTTC. Its translation: CASSQDLALLAKNIQYF.